A single sample is the source of the 24 T cell receptor beta chains below, sequenced in a study of shared clonotypes between healthy human individuals. Libraries were prepared by immunoSEQ multiplex PCR; TCRdb keeps only in-frame clonotypes and omits some of them. The data contain around 1.9 million clones, just over 90% of them singletons. Naive-designated CD8 cells lacked CD45RO, were positively enriched for CCR7, and omitted terminally differentiated effector memory CD45RA+ cells. Sequenced material: naive CD8+ T cells from PBMCs. Every receptor here comes from a young man in good health. Some clones in this sample may be carry-over from other donors' samples.

The chain employs TRBV30 and TRBJ2-7, with TRBD2 identical over 7 bases. With 3 bases clipped from V and 5 bases from J, the junction kept 10 bases outside the gene matches. The germline gives CDR1 GTSNPN, CDR2 SVGIG (reference sequence). The CDR3 is 14 residues long. The CDR3 loop is CAWSMPREIHEQYF. The CDR3 coding sequence is TGTGCCTGGAGCATGCCGCGGGAGATCCACGAGCAGTACTTC.

The J gene is TRBJ2-1, the V gene TRBV27; D unresolved. Germline V gene lookup returns CDR1 MNHEY and CDR2 SMNVEV (reference sequence). Trimming removed 4 bases from V and 5 bases from J, with 12 bases in between. The CDR3 contains 14 residues. CDR3 residues: CASSSLTAHNEQFF. CDR3 bases: TGTGCCAGCAGTTCCCTGACCGCCCACAATGAGCAGTTCTTC.

The chain links TRBV6-5 to TRBJ2-1, with D possibly TRBD2 on 6 matching bases. The CDR3 runs 14 residues. Between the trimmed V and J ends, which lost 11 bases and 6 bases, there was a span of 20 bases. CDR1 and CDR2 (germline): MNHEY, SVGAGI. The CDR3 DNA sequence: TGTGCCTCGACCTATTACGTCGGGGGCAATGAGCAGTTCTTC. This gives the protein CASTYYVGGNEQFF.

This clone was seen just once. The chain joins TRBV27 to TRBJ1-1; TRBD1 is a possible D gene (6 bases). CDR1 and CDR2 (germline): MNHEY, SMNVEV (reference sequence). With 6 bases removed from V and 2 bases from J, the gap between germline ends came to 16 bases. The CDR3 runs to 15 residues. CDR3 in amino acids: CASSDGQTVNTEAFF. CDR3 bases: TGTGCCAGCAGCGACGGACAGACTGTTAACACTGAAGCTTTCTTT.

On this clone: In the same sample, other DNA sequences code for this CDR3. V and J are TRBV5-1 and TRBJ2-1; TRBD2 matches 8 bases. Germline CDR1 and CDR2: SGHRS and YFSETQ. There are 15 residues in the CDR3. Losses at the gene ends were 1 base for V and 2 bases for J; bases not matched to a gene: 2. The CDR3 sequence: CASSLTGGTYNEQFF. In nucleotides, the CDR3 is TGCGCCAGCAGCTTGACGGGAGGGACCTACAATGAGCAGTTCTTC. The entire variable domain, with the rest obtained from reference TRBV5-1 and TRBJ2-1, is as follows: KAGVTQTPRYLIKTRGQQVTLSCSPISGHRSVSWYQQTPGQGLQFLFEYFSETQRNKGNFPGRFSGRQFSNSRSEMNVSTLELGDSALYLCASSLTGGTYNEQFFGPGTRLTVL.

V gene TRBV5-6 combines with J gene TRBJ2-1; D ambiguous. This CDR3 has 16 residues. Germline V gene data show CDR1 as SGHDT and CDR2 as YYEEEE. V lost 0 bases to trimming and J lost 6 bases, with 16 bases between them. CDR3 sequence (DNA): TGTGCCAGCAGCTTGGCCTTGGCGTCAATCACCAATGAGCAGTTCTTC. Protein sequence: CASSLALASITNEQFF.

This rearrangement joins TRBV4-1 to TRBJ1-4; D call uncertain. Germline assignment: CDR1 MGHRA and CDR2 YSYEKL. The CDR3 totals 13 residues. V gave up 6 bases and J gave up 8 bases, with 13 bases separating them. DNA of the CDR3: TGCGCCAGCAGACTAATGAGAGGGGAAAAACTGTTTTTT. This sequence encodes CASRLMRGEKLFF.

The chain recombines TRBV11-2 with TRBJ2-2; tentatively, D is TRBD2 (6 bases). Trimming left V 4 bases short and J 4 bases short, with 19 bases between. The CDR3 spans 17 residues. Germline V lookup: CDR1 SGHAT, CDR2 FQNNGV. The CDR3: CASSSPWTNFGTGELFF. The DNA of the CDR3 is TGTGCCAGCAGCTCACCTTGGACTAATTTCGGCACCGGGGAGCTGTTTTTT.

The rearrangement links TRBV29-1 to TRBJ2-7; 9 bases are a match to TRBD1. The CDR3 is 14 amino acids. CDR1 and CDR2 (germline): SQVTM, ANQGSEA. After removal of 6 bases from V and 7 bases from J, the junction contained 13 bases not matched to a gene. The CDR3 DNA follows: TGCAGCGTGAAACCCGGGACAGGGTATGGAGAGCAGTACTTC. Its protein product is CSVKPGTGYGEQYF.

The rearrangement links TRBV6-6 to TRBJ2-5; D is possibly TRBD1 or TRBD2 (5 bases each). Trimming shortened V by 8 bases and J by 5 bases, and 12 bases separated the two germline ends. Germline loops: CDR1 MNHNY, CDR2 SVGAGI (reference sequence). The CDR3 is 12 amino acids. The CDR3 spells CASWGLEETQYF. CDR3 in DNA: TGTGCCAGCTGGGGGTTGGAGGAGACCCAGTACTTC.

The V gene is TRBV6-1, the J gene TRBJ1-1; no clear D. The V end lost 3 bases, the J end lost 1 base, and 9 bases lay between the germline ends. This CDR3 contains 14 residues. Germline CDR1 and CDR2: MNHNS and SASEGT. CDR3 nucleotide sequence: TGTGCCAGCAGTGAGTCAGGTACGAACACTGAAGCTTTCTTT. Translating it yields CASSESGTNTEAFF.

The V call is TRBV5-6, the J call TRBJ2-2; D is ambiguous. The V end was cut by 5 bases, the J end by 5 bases, with 22 bases between. CDR1 is SGHDT and CDR2 is YYEEEE in the germline V gene. The CDR3 is 17 amino acids. CDR3 protein: CASRPTDPSYGTGELFF. The CDR3 coding sequence is TGTGCCAGCAGGCCTACCGACCCCTCCTATGGAACCGGGGAGCTGTTTTTT.

The J gene is TRBJ2-2, the V gene TRBV30; D remains ambiguous. Trimming pared 0 bases from V and 0 bases from J, leaving 8 bases between. CDR3 length equals 15 residues. Germline assignment: CDR1 GTSNPN and CDR2 SVGIG (reference sequence). Here the CDR3 DNA reads TGTGCCTGGAGTGTAGGGCGGACGAACACCGGGGAGCTGTTTTTT. As protein: CAWSVGRTNTGELFF.

The CDR3 nucleotides read TGTGCCAGCAGCAAAGTCTGGGGCGAATTAGTAGCTTTCTTT. Protein product: CASSKVWGELVAFF. The chain employs TRBV21-1 and TRBJ1-1; no DNA check was done on the table's D call, TRBD1. TRBV21-1 is a pseudogene. CDR3 length: 14 amino acids.

V and J are TRBV19 and TRBJ1-5; no firm D call. V lost 5 bases and J lost 5, with 16 bases in between. Per germline, CDR1 LNHDA and CDR2 SQIVND (reference sequence). The CDR3 sequence is 15 residues long. In DNA, the CDR3 is TGTGCCAGTAGTGGAGAAGACGGCAGCGATCAGCCCCAGCATTTT. Translation: CASSGEDGSDQPQHF.

V usage is TRBV5-1 and J usage is TRBJ2-5; 10 bases align to TRBD2. CDR1 and CDR2 (germline): SGHRS, YFSETQ. V was pared by 4 bases and J by 9 bases, with 15 bases of the junction left unmatched. This CDR3 has 16 amino acids. The CDR3 DNA sequence: TGCGCCAGCAGCCACCCCGGTGGGACTAGCGACCGGGCCCAGTACTTC. Its translation is CASSHPGGTSDRAQYF.

V is TRBV27 and J is TRBJ2-2; D unresolved. V shed 5 bases and J shed 2 bases, with 9 bases lying between them. The CDR3 has 14 amino acids. Looked up from germline, CDR1 is MNHEY and CDR2 is SMNVEV (reference sequence). CDR3 in amino acids: CASSPDLNTGELFF. DNA of the CDR3: TGTGCCAGCAGTCCCGATTTAAACACCGGGGAGCTGTTTTTT.

This chain joins TRBV7-6 and TRBJ2-2; TRBD2 matches at 8 bases. V was pared by 10 bases and J by 3 bases, with 13 bases of the junction left unmatched. The germline V gene encodes CDR1 SGHVS and CDR2 FNYEAQ. This CDR3 has 16 residues. The CDR3 DNA reads TGTGCCACCGGAGTTCGAATAGCGGGGTACACCGGGGAGCTGTTTTTT. Residues: CATGVRIAGYTGELFF. The full variable domain, its missing parts supplied by reference TRBV7-6 and TRBJ2-2, is GAGVSQSPRYKVTKRGQDVALRCDPISGHVSLYWYRQALGQGPEFLTYFNYEAQQDKSGLPNDRFSAERPEGSISTLTIQRTEQRDSAMYRCATGVRIAGYTGELFFGEGSRLTVL.

The V and J genes are TRBV4-1 and TRBJ1-4; 10 bases are shared with TRBD1. V dropped 5 bases and J dropped 4; count of bases not matched to a gene: 13. CDR1 is MGHRA, CDR2 YSYEKL, per germline. CDR3 length equals 18 residues. The CDR3 DNA is TGCGCCAGCAGCGCTTCCCGGGACAGGGGTCTTCTTAATGAAAAACTGTTTTTT. It specifies CASSASRDRGLLNEKLFF.

CDR3 DNA: TGTGCCAGCAGTGTATGGGGTGGGAGCAATCAGCCCCAGCATTTT. Protein sequence: CASSVWGGSNQPQHF. This sequence joins TRBV2 and TRBJ1-5; D remains ambiguous. The length of the CDR3 is 15 residues. CDR1 and CDR2 (germline): SNHLY, FYNNEI. Between the trimmed V and J ends, which lost 4 bases and 1 base, there was a span of 11 bases.

The rearrangement joins TRBV14 to TRBJ2-1; no definite D call. This CDR3 spans 13 amino acids. In germline, CDR1 is SGHDN, CDR2 FVKESK. Trimming shortened V by 1 base and J by 13 bases, and 14 bases separated the two germline ends. CDR3 residues: CASSQVGYTIQFF. CDR3 in DNA: TGTGCCAGCAGCCAAGTAGGGTACACGATCCAGTTCTTC.

The genes are TRBV28 and TRBJ2-7; D remains ambiguous. Trimming took off 10 bases at V and 2 bases at J, with 9 bases between the two ends. In germline, CDR1 is MDHEN, CDR2 SYDVKM. There are 11 residues in the CDR3. CDR3 sequence: CATAWAYEQYF. For the CDR3, the DNA is TGTGCCACGGCGTGGGCCTACGAGCAGTACTTC. The whole variable domain, filled in from reference TRBV28 and TRBJ2-7, reads DVKVTQSSRYLVKRTGEKVFLECVQDMDHENMFWYRQDPGLGLRLIYFSYDVKMKEKGDIPEGYSVSREKKERFSLILESASTNQTSMYLCATAWAYEQYFGPGTRLTVT.

The chain couples TRBV9 to TRBJ1-1; D is uncertain. Looked up from germline, CDR1 is SGDLS and CDR2 is YYNGEE. V lost 3 bases and J lost 1, with 16 bases in between. The CDR3 is 16 residues long. CDR3 DNA sequence: TGTGCCAGCAGCGAGAACCCTAAGACACGGAACACTGAAGCTTTCTTT. This translates into CASSENPKTRNTEAFF.

The chain carries TRBV5-1 and TRBJ2-5; 7 bases match TRBD2. CDR1 SGHRS and CDR2 YFSETQ come from the germline V gene. The CDR3 is 16 amino acids. The ends lost 3 bases at V and 5 bases at J; junction bases unmatched: 13. This chain's CDR3 is CASSSGRGLWSETQYF. The CDR3 DNA follows: TGCGCCAGCAGCTCTGGGAGGGGATTGTGGTCGGAGACCCAGTACTTC.